Below are 14 T cell receptor beta chains sequenced from a single sample in a study of blood T cell repertoires in COVID-19 (dated by TCRdb to 2019 to 2021). Receptor libraries were prepared by the immunoSEQ multiplex PCR assay. Imported from immuneACCESS, the table was reduced by TCRdb to in-frame sequences with V and J called. These copies leave out some clones; in studies compared against another copy, an unresolved V gene accounts for under half, and the cause of the remainder is not known. The sample table lists some 520,000 clones, 89% of them with a count of one. The leading ten clones occupy approximately 0.9% of the sample. Sequenced: peripheral blood. The receptor source for this set is a man between 18 and 35 years old with COVID-19, enrolled during active disease.

This clone has a single count. The chain joins TRBV11-2 to TRBJ1-1; unclear D gene. The CDR3 totals 15 residues. Trimming took off 2 bases at V and 2 bases at J, with 12 bases between the two ends. Per the germline V gene, CDR1 is SGHAT and CDR2 is FQNNGV. Here the CDR3 DNA reads TGTGCCAGCAGCTTAATTCCAGTCCTCAACACTGAAGCTTTCTTT. Translation: CASSLIPVLNTEAFF.

On this clone: Different DNA sequences within this sample yield the same CDR3. V is TRBV20-1 and J is TRBJ2-7; D remains ambiguous. The germline V gene encodes CDR1 DFQATT and CDR2 SNEGSKA (reference sequence). V lost 3 bases and J 5 bases, leaving 8 bases between the germline ends. The CDR3 runs 11 residues. CDR3 protein: CSARSGHEQYF. For the CDR3, the DNA is TGCAGTGCTAGGTCCGGTCACGAGCAGTACTTC.

This clone was counted a few times. V gene TRBV7-6 combines with J gene TRBJ2-7; a weak D match, TRBD2 (5 bases). V dropped 5 bases and J dropped 5 bases, with 13 bases sitting between them. This CDR3 comprises 13 residues. Germline CDR1 and CDR2: SGHVS and FNYEAQ. CDR3 loop: CASSPRTWDEQYF. For the CDR3, the DNA is TGTGCCAGCAGCCCGCGGACTTGGGACGAGCAGTACTTC.

V usage is TRBV27 and J usage is TRBJ1-2, with 9 bases aligning to TRBD1. Germline CDR1 MNHEY, CDR2 SMNVEV (reference sequence). After removal of 6 bases from V and 2 bases from J, the junction contained 4 bases not matched to a gene. This CDR3 region has 14 residues. In DNA form, the CDR3 reads TGTGCCAGCAGCCCAGGACAGGGGAACTATGGCTACACCTTC. It specifies CASSPGQGNYGYTF.

This clone was observed a single time. V is TRBV5-1 and J is TRBJ2-2; possibly TRBD1 for D (6 bases). Trimming removed 0 bases from V and 0 bases from J, with 6 bases in between. Germline V gene sequence: CDR1 SGHRS, CDR2 YFSETQ. This CDR3 comprises 15 residues. CDR3 sequence: CASSLGDTNTGELFF. The CDR3 DNA follows: TGCGCCAGCAGCTTGGGGGACACGAACACCGGGGAGCTGTTTTTT.

V and J are TRBV10-2 and TRBJ2-5; 7 positions match TRBD1. Germline assignment: CDR1 WSHSY and CDR2 SAAADI. The CDR3 covers 14 residues. Trimming took 6 bases from V and 3 from J; bases not matched to a gene: 7. In nucleotides, the CDR3 is TGCGCCAGCAGCGCTCCGGGACAGAAAGAGACCCAGTACTTC. Residues: CASSAPGQKETQYF.

J is TRBJ1-5 and V is TRBV27; D gene unclear. CDR1 MNHEY and CDR2 SMNVEV come from the germline V gene (reference sequence). The CDR3 covers 14 residues. V was pared by 5 bases and J by 2 bases, with 10 bases between. CDR3 protein: CASSVERGNQPQHF. The CDR3 nucleotides read TGTGCCAGCAGTGTCGAGAGGGGCAATCAGCCCCAGCATTTT.

The genes are TRBV6-5 and TRBJ1-2; D is perhaps TRBD1 (5 bases). The CDR3 loop spans 15 amino acids. Germline V lookup: CDR1 MNHEY, CDR2 SVGAGI. With 6 bases removed from V and 1 base from J, the gap between germline ends came to 15 bases. The CDR3 protein is CASRVAIQGNYGYTF. In DNA form, the CDR3 reads TGTGCCAGCAGGGTGGCTATTCAGGGTAACTATGGCTACACCTTC.

The chain uses TRBV5-4 and TRBJ2-7; the D gene is possibly TRBD2 (5 bases). The CDR3 runs to 13 residues. V was pared by 0 bases and J by 6 bases, with 10 bases between. CDR1 is SGHNT and CDR2 is YYREEE in the germline V gene (reference sequence). The CDR3 sequence: CASSLGDAGEQYF. CDR3 nucleotide sequence: TGTGCCAGCAGCTTGGGTGACGCGGGCGAGCAGTACTTC. Full variable domain (outside the CDR3, taken from reference TRBV5-4 and TRBJ2-7): ETGVTQSPTHLIKTRGQQVTLRCSSQSGHNTVSWYQQALGQGPQFIFQYYREEENGRGNFPPRFSGLQFPNYSSELNVNALELDDSALYLCASSLGDAGEQYFGPGTRLTVT.

This chain connects TRBV4-1 to TRBJ2-1; maybe TRBD1 (5 bases). Germline-derived CDR1 and CDR2 are MGHRA and YSYEKL. The CDR3 is 15 amino acids. Trimming took off 1 base at V and 15 bases at J, with 22 bases between the two ends. The CDR3 reads CASSQVLSGGARGFF. DNA of the CDR3: TGCGCCAGCAGCCAAGTTCTTTCGGGTGGGGCCCGAGGGTTCTTC.

This rearrangement joins TRBV6-5 to TRBJ1-2; tentatively, D is TRBD1 (5 bases). From germline, CDR1 is MNHEY and CDR2 SVGAGI. This CDR3 region has 14 residues. Between the trimmed V and J ends, which lost 3 bases and 2 bases, there was a span of 10 bases. The CDR3 sequence is CASSYGTVNYGYTF. As DNA, the CDR3 is TGTGCCAGCAGTTATGGGACTGTCAACTATGGCTACACCTTC.

The CDR3 spells CASSEPGTSALNEQFF. As DNA, the CDR3 is TGTGCCAGCAGCGAACCCGGGACTAGTGCACTCAATGAGCAGTTCTTC. The chain recombines TRBV9 with TRBJ2-1; TRBD2 matches at 8 bases. Germline CDR1 and CDR2: SGDLS and YYNGEE. The V segment lost 3 bases and the J segment 6 bases; nucleotides outside the gene matches: 11. CDR3 length: 16 amino acids.

The chain employs TRBV5-6 and TRBJ2-7; 8 positions agree with TRBD1. Germline V gives CDR1 SGHDT, CDR2 YYEEEE. The CDR3 consists of 14 residues. V trimming: 1 base; J trimming: 6 bases; junction bases outside the gene matches: 6. CDR3 loop: CASSLSQGASEQYF. The CDR3 DNA reads as TGTGCCAGCAGCTTGAGTCAGGGGGCCAGCGAGCAGTACTTC.

V usage is TRBV24-1 and J usage is TRBJ2-1, with 13 nucleotides matching TRBD2. Germline V gene lookup returns CDR1 KGHDR and CDR2 SFDVKD. The CDR3 extends over 17 amino acids. J lost 4 bases, V lost 10 bases, and 12 bases had no gene match. CDR3 region: CATTGTSGKTGYNEQFF. CDR3 coding DNA: TGTGCCACTACCGGGACTAGCGGGAAAACGGGATACAATGAGCAGTTCTTC.